This TCR beta chain is from a study of T-cell memory formation after mild COVID-19. TCRdb analysed the 5' RACE reads with MiXCR anew, one entry per CDR3 protein. The sample records 380,000 or so distinct CDR3 sequences, roughly 14% being singletons. The CDR3 runs to 14 residues. The trim removed 5 bases at V and 10 bases at J, leaving 13 bases unmatched. The germline gives CDR1 DFQATT, CDR2 SNEGSKA (reference sequence). This chain connects TRBV20-1 to TRBJ1-4; 7 positions agree with TRBD1. The receptor was derived from a man aged 18 to 30 who had mild COVID-19 (a few samples of this study predate the infection). Cell type and time point are not known. The specimen was PBMCs or a T cell subset sorted from them (not recorded which). In DNA, the CDR3 is TGCAGTGCTCCGGACAGGCCAAAGGGTGGAAAACTGTTTTTT. Amino acids: CSAPDRPKGGKLFF.